Each of the 32 T cell receptor beta chains below was sequenced from the same sample in a study of T cell responses to AZD1222 COVID-19 vaccine. The method was immunoSEQ multiplex PCR; TCRdb's version includes in-frame clones alone and lacks a portion of them. Of about 99,000 clones detected, 91% appear once; the ten largest clones hold roughly 44%. The specimen comprised peripheral blood, sampled on day 0 of AZD1222 vaccination. These receptors were obtained from an adult in good health.

The chain recombines TRBV4-2 with TRBJ2-1; possible D gene TRBD2, 5 bases. This CDR3 comprises 15 residues. Trimming left V 3 bases short and J 5 bases short, with 14 bases between. Per germline, CDR1 LGHNA and CDR2 YNFKEQ. CDR3 amino acids: CASSQSLGRDNEQFF. CDR3 nucleotide sequence: TGTGCCAGCAGCCAGTCACTAGGGCGGGACAATGAGCAGTTCTTC.

This chain joins TRBV9 and TRBJ2-7, with TRBD1 matching 9 bases. The CDR3 consists of 15 residues. V lost 4 bases to trimming and J lost 3 bases; unmatched junction nucleotides: 8. Germline values: CDR1 SGDLS, CDR2 YYNGEE. CDR3 coding DNA: TGTGCCAGCAGCACAGGGGGCGCGGGGGTCTACGAGCAGTACTTC. Encoded protein: CASSTGGAGVYEQYF.

The chain combines TRBV12-3 or TRBV12-4 with TRBJ1-6; D is unresolved. The CDR3 is made up of 13 amino acids. Trimming removed 5 bases from V and 7 bases from J, with 9 bases in between. DNA for the CDR3: TGTGCCAGCAGTCCCAAAGTAAATTCACCCCTCCACTTT. Its translation: CASSPKVNSPLHF.

The rearrangement joins TRBV3-1 (or the pseudogene TRBV3-2) to TRBJ2-1; 8 bases line up with TRBD2. CDR1 and CDR2 from the germline V gene are LGHDT and YNNKEL (reference sequence). The CDR3 is 15 amino acids. J was trimmed by 7 bases and V by 4 bases; bases with no gene match: 9. The CDR3 is CASSRSGAGVNEQFF. The CDR3, as DNA: TGTGCCAGCAGCCGCTCGGGAGCGGGAGTAAATGAGCAGTTCTTC.

CDR3 DNA: TGTGCCAGTACCTCCCGGGACAGGCCCTCACCCCTCCACTTT. Its translation is CASTSRDRPSPLHF. V and J are TRBV19 and TRBJ1-6; 8 bases line up with TRBD1. The trim removed 7 bases at V and 10 bases at J, leaving 9 bases unmatched. CDR3 length: 14 amino acids. Germline V gene lookup returns CDR1 LNHDA and CDR2 SQIVND (reference sequence). The complete variable domain, with remaining parts taken from reference TRBV19 and TRBJ1-6, reads DGGITQSPKYLFRKEGQNVTLSCEQNLNHDAMYWYRQDPGQGLRLIYYSQIVNDFQKGDIAEGYSVSREKKESFPLTVTSAQKNPTAFYLCASTSRDRPSPLHFGNGTRLTVT.

The chain combines TRBV5-1 with TRBJ2-7, with D perhaps TRBD1 or TRBD2 (6 bases each). The germline V gene has CDR1 SGHRS and CDR2 YFSETQ. V was cut by 4 bases and J by 6 bases, with 17 bases left in between. The CDR3 covers 14 residues. CDR3 nucleotide sequence: TGCGCCAGCAGCCAGGGGACTCAGGGTTCCGAGCAGTACTTC. Its protein product is CASSQGTQGSEQYF. The full variable domain, completed using reference TRBV5-1 and TRBJ2-7, is KAGVTQTPRYLIKTRGQQVTLSCSPISGHRSVSWYQQTPGQGLQFLFEYFSETQRNKGNFPGRFSGRQFSNSRSEMNVSTLELGDSALYLCASSQGTQGSEQYFGPGTRLTVT.

This chain connects TRBV9 to TRBJ1-2; TRBD1 is a possible D gene (5 bases). Germline lookup yields CDR1 SGDLS and CDR2 YYNGEE. CDR3 length: 13 residues. The V end was cut by 2 bases, the J end by 7 bases, with 12 bases between. In DNA form, the CDR3 reads TGTGCCAGCAGCGTTAACCAGGGCGGTGGCTACACCTTC. Its translation: CASSVNQGGGYTF.

The V call is TRBV5-1, the J call TRBJ1-1; TRBD1 matches 7 bases. Trimming cost V 4 bases and J 0 bases; bases outside gene matches: 6. The CDR3 spans 15 residues. The germline V gene has CDR1 SGHRS and CDR2 YFSETQ. The CDR3 coding sequence is TGCGCCAGCAGCACCGCCACAGGGGTGAACACTGAAGCTTTCTTT. It specifies CASSTATGVNTEAFF.

The chain employs TRBV7-9 and TRBJ2-7; D gene unclear. This CDR3 spans 15 amino acids. Trimming pared 3 bases from V and 0 bases from J, leaving 12 bases between. Looked up from germline, CDR1 is SEHNR and CDR2 is FQNEAQ (reference sequence). The CDR3 DNA follows: TGTGCCAGCAGCTTTGGCCAAATAGGCTCCTACGAGCAGTACTTC. Encoded protein: CASSFGQIGSYEQYF.

The rearrangement links TRBV2 to TRBJ2-7, with a possible D match to TRBD1 (6 bases). Trimming removed 8 bases at V and 2 bases at J, with 16 bases between. Germline-derived CDR1 and CDR2 are SNHLY and FYNNEI. The length of the CDR3 is 14 residues. The DNA of the CDR3 is TGTGCCAGCCAGTTAAGTCCAGGGGCCTACGAGCAGTACTTC. Residues: CASQLSPGAYEQYF. Variable domain in full (rest from reference TRBV2 and TRBJ2-7): EPEVTQTPSHQVTQMGQEVILRCVPISNHLYFYWYRQILGQKVEFLVSFYNNEISEKSEIFDDQFSVERPDGSNFTLKIRSTKLEDSAMYFCASQLSPGAYEQYFGPGTRLTVT.

This clone was seen only a few times. This chain joins TRBV12-5 and TRBJ2-2, with D unclear. The CDR3 totals 17 residues. Germline V lookup: CDR1 LGHNT, CDR2 FRNRAP. Trimming took off 5 bases at V and 0 bases at J, with 16 bases between the two ends. The CDR3 DNA reads TGTGCTAGTGGTCGTGAGACCGTAACCTCGAACACCGGGGAGCTGTTTTTT. Translating it yields CASGRETVTSNTGELFF. The whole variable domain, remainder taken from reference TRBV12-5 and TRBJ2-2, is DARVTQTPRHKVTEMGQEVTMRCQPILGHNTVFWYRQTMMQGLELLAYFRNRAPLDDSGMPKDRFSAEMPDATLATLKIQPSEPRDSAVYFCASGRETVTSNTGELFFGEGSRLTVL.

The chain carries TRBV4-2 and TRBJ2-1; D assignment may be TRBD1 or TRBD2 (5 bases each). Germline CDR1 is LGHNA and CDR2 is YNFKEQ. V was trimmed by 0 bases and J by 0 bases, leaving 15 bases between them. The CDR3 is made up of 18 amino acids. The CDR3 here is CASSQDGRGVNSYNEQFF. CDR3 nucleotides: TGTGCCAGCAGCCAAGATGGACGAGGGGTGAACTCCTACAATGAGCAGTTCTTC.

This chain connects TRBV25-1 to TRBJ2-3; D possibly corresponds to TRBD1 (6 bases). There are 16 residues in the CDR3. The germline V gene has CDR1 MGHDK and CDR2 SYGVNS. V was shortened by 6 bases and J by 1 base, with 17 bases between the two germline ends. CDR3 sequence reads: CASSREWGPGTDTQYF. CDR3 DNA: TGTGCCAGCAGCCGAGAGTGGGGGCCTGGCACAGATACGCAGTATTTT.

V gene TRBV7-2 combines with J gene TRBJ2-1, with 10 nucleotides matching TRBD2. The CDR3 has 15 residues. V lost 5 bases to trimming and J lost 4 bases; unmatched junction nucleotides: 5. Looked up from germline, CDR1 is SGHTA and CDR2 is FQGNSA. CDR3 residues: CASSPTSGIYNEQFF. In DNA form, the CDR3 reads TGTGCCAGCAGCCCCACTAGCGGGATATACAATGAGCAGTTCTTC.

The chain combines TRBV6-5 with TRBJ1-3, with a possible D match to TRBD1 (6 bases). Germline V CDR1 and CDR2: MNHEY, SVGAGI. V gave up 0 bases and J gave up 8 bases, with 8 bases separating them. The CDR3 runs 13 residues. As DNA, the CDR3 is TGTGCCAGCAGTTACTCGAGGGGGGACACCATATATTTT. Encoded protein: CASSYSRGDTIYF.

This clone was seen a handful of times. The rearrangement uses TRBV2 and TRBJ2-5; perhaps TRBD2 as D (7 bases). Germline V gene lookup returns CDR1 SNHLY and CDR2 FYNNEI. The V and J ends lost 8 bases and 5 bases respectively, with 27 bases between them. The CDR3 has 17 residues. CDR3 in DNA: TGTGCCAGCCTCGCCGTAAACTTTCAAGAGGGGGGGGAGACCCAGTACTTC. Translation gives CASLAVNFQEGGETQYF.

The J gene is TRBJ2-5, the V gene TRBV19, with D perhaps TRBD2 (6 bases). CDR3 length: 15 amino acids. The germline V gene has CDR1 LNHDA and CDR2 SQIVND (reference sequence). Deletions cut 2 bases from V and 4 bases from J, with 14 bases between. CDR3 sequence (DNA): TGTGCCAGTAGTATACGGGCGGGAAGGACAGAGACCCAGTACTTC. Its protein product is CASSIRAGRTETQYF.

Worth noting for this clone: The junction departs from the called germline gene at one end, perhaps through a read error. The V gene is TRBV7-8, the J gene TRBJ2-2; a possible D gene is TRBD2 (6 bases). Per germline, CDR1 SGHVS and CDR2 FQNEAQ. The CDR3 length is 16 residues. In DNA form, the CDR3 reads TGTGCCAGCAGCTTAGAGGACTACCCGAACGCCGGGGAGCTGTTTTTT. Encoded protein: CASSLEDYPNAGELFF.

The rearrangement links TRBV3-1 (or the pseudogene TRBV3-2) to TRBJ2-5, with 8 bases lining up with TRBD2. After removal of 5 bases from V and 4 bases from J, the junction contained 15 bases not matched to a gene. The CDR3 loop spans 17 amino acids. Germline V lookup: CDR1 LGHDT, CDR2 YNNKEL (reference sequence). The CDR3 sequence: CASSYLPPTSGRETQYF. CDR3 sequence (DNA): TGTGCCAGCAGCTACCTCCCCCCTACTAGCGGTCGAGAGACCCAGTACTTC.

The chain combines TRBV28 with TRBJ2-7, with TRBD2 identical over 13 bases. The CDR3 totals 16 residues. V lost 7 bases to trimming and J lost 7 bases; unmatched junction nucleotides: 13. The germline CDR1 and CDR2 sequences are MDHEN and SYDVKM. CDR3 region: CASTKGGLAGVREQYF. The DNA for the CDR3 is TGTGCCAGCACTAAGGGAGGACTAGCGGGAGTAAGAGAGCAGTACTTC.

The rearrangement uses TRBV28 and TRBJ1-4; D unclear. The CDR3 spans 13 residues. Trimming stripped 7 bases from V and 8 bases from J, with 14 bases between. CDR1 and CDR2 from the germline V gene are MDHEN and SYDVKM. The CDR3 bases are TGTGCCAGCAATTTTCGGGTTTTAGAAAAACTGTTTTTT. Its protein is CASNFRVLEKLFF. Based on the CDR3 plus reference TRBV28 and TRBJ1-4, the full variable domain is DVKVTQSSRYLVKRTGEKVFLECVQDMDHENMFWYRQDPGLGLRLIYFSYDVKMKEKGDIPEGYSVSREKKERFSLILESASTNQTSMYLCASNFRVLEKLFFGSGTQLSVL.

This rearrangement joins TRBV2 to TRBJ2-7; D gene unclear. CDR1 and CDR2 (germline): SNHLY, FYNNEI. Trimming shortened V by 4 bases and J by 0 bases, and 10 bases separated the two germline ends. The CDR3 runs to 14 residues. This CDR3 reads CASSGQLSSYEQYF. CDR3 coding DNA: TGTGCCAGCAGTGGGCAGTTGAGCTCCTACGAGCAGTACTTC.

Details on this clone: Other nucleotide sequences in the sample specify the same CDR3. The genes are TRBV30 and TRBJ1-2, with 7 bases identical to TRBD1. Germline V gene sequence: CDR1 GTSNPN, CDR2 SVGIG (reference sequence). The V segment lost 5 bases and the J segment 5 bases; nucleotides outside the gene matches: 8. The CDR3 loop spans 13 amino acids. The CDR3 sequence: CAWSRDRPYGYTF. For the CDR3, the DNA is TGTGCCTGGTCCCGGGACAGACCTTATGGCTACACCTTC.

V gene TRBV7-2 combines with J gene TRBJ2-7, with D maybe TRBD2 (5 bases). Deletions cut 7 bases from V and 0 bases from J, with 13 bases between. CDR1 SGHTA and CDR2 FQGNSA come from the germline V gene. This CDR3 has 14 amino acids. The CDR3 nucleotides are TGTGCCAGCACTTGGACGGGGAGCTCCTACGAGCAGTACTTC. Residues: CASTWTGSSYEQYF.

The V gene is TRBV14, the J gene TRBJ2-1, with no clear D. CDR1 and CDR2 from the germline V gene are SGHDN and FVKESK. Trimming cost V 1 base and J 10 bases, with 5 bases left between them. The CDR3 extends over 11 amino acids. The CDR3 DNA reads as TGTGCCAGCAGCCAAGTTTCGGAGCAGTTCTTC. Translating gives CASSQVSEQFF.

This chain joins TRBV2 and TRBJ1-1; D unresolved. V dropped 1 base and J dropped 1 base, with 7 bases sitting between them. CDR1 and CDR2 from the germline V gene are SNHLY and FYNNEI. The CDR3 covers 14 residues. In DNA, the CDR3 is TGTGCCAGCAGTGAAGTCTGGGGGAACACTGAAGCTTTCTTT. Translating gives CASSEVWGNTEAFF.

The rearrangement uses TRBV5-1 and TRBJ2-7, with 9 bases lining up with TRBD1. The CDR3 totals 14 residues. V was clipped by 3 bases and J by 0 bases; unmatched bases: 1. The germline V gene encodes CDR1 SGHRS and CDR2 YFSETQ. CDR3 protein: CASSWGQGSYEQYF. The CDR3 nucleotides are TGCGCCAGCAGCTGGGGACAGGGCTCCTACGAGCAGTACTTC.

The V and J genes are TRBV7-2 and TRBJ2-7, with D possibly called TRBD1 or TRBD2 (5 bases each). Germline loops: CDR1 SGHTA, CDR2 FQGNSA. V was pared by 5 bases and J by 1 base, with 9 bases between. This CDR3 has 13 amino acids. As DNA, the CDR3 is TGTGCCAGCAGCCCGGGACCTTCCTACGAGCAGTACTTC. This gives the protein CASSPGPSYEQYF.

This chain connects TRBV7-3 to TRBJ2-1, with a possible D match to TRBD2 (6 bases). The germline gives CDR1 SGHTA, CDR2 FQGTGA. V lost 2 bases to trimming and J lost 4 bases, with 21 bases between them. The CDR3 contains 18 residues. The CDR3 DNA is TGTGCCAGCAGCTTAGAGGGGCGCTGGAGGGCCGGGTACAATGAGCAGTTCTTC. Residues: CASSLEGRWRAGYNEQFF.

The chain couples TRBV29-1 to TRBJ2-7, with 8 bases fitting TRBD2. V shed 2 bases, J shed 1 base, and the junction held 1 base outside the gene matches. The germline V gene encodes CDR1 SQVTM and CDR2 ANQGSEA. The CDR3 spans 13 residues. The CDR3 DNA reads TGCAGCGTTGAACGGGGGGGTTCCTACGAGCAGTACTTC. Its protein product is CSVERGGSYEQYF.

This clone was recorded once. The V gene is TRBV28, the J gene TRBJ1-2, with a weak D call TRBD1 (6 bases). The CDR3 has 15 residues. V lost 5 bases and J 7 bases, leaving 20 bases between the germline ends. CDR1 and CDR2 (germline): MDHEN, SYDVKM. CDR3 sequence reads: CASSDPGHNLAGYTF. The CDR3 bases are TGTGCCAGCAGTGATCCGGGACATAATTTGGCTGGCTACACCTTC.

This chain links TRBV7-2 with TRBJ2-7; D tentatively reads TRBD1 or TRBD2 (6 bases each). This CDR3 has 15 residues. Trimming left V 5 bases short and J 0 bases short, with 14 bases between. CDR1 is SGHTA and CDR2 is FQGNSA in the germline V gene. The CDR3 spells CASSPWGATSYEQYF. DNA for the CDR3: TGTGCCAGCAGCCCCTGGGGGGCTACCTCCTACGAGCAGTACTTC.